The present TCR beta chain was sequenced within a study of blood T cell repertoires in COVID-19. About this clone: Germline and junction disagree at one end, which may indicate a read error.

Study processing details: The assay estimated nucleated cells by amplifying reference gene primers. Generated by immunoSEQ multiplex PCR, the TCRdb table keeps only in-frame clones and is missing some. That table furnishes V, J and clone size, whereas the DNA furnished D and trimming. The table lists some 100,000 clones, about 86% of them singletons. Germline CDR1 MGHRA, CDR2 YSYEKL. The CDR3 has 13 amino acids. Sequenced: peripheral blood. This clonotype was obtained from a man between 65 and 85 years old who had recovered from COVID-19. The J gene is TRBJ2-1, the V gene TRBV4-1; 8 nucleotides align to TRBD2. The DNA for the CDR3 is TGCGCCAGCAGCCAAGCGGCGGGACTAGGTTTTCTCTTC. Encoded protein: CASSQAAGLGFLF.